This TCR beta chain was captured in a study of shared clonotypes between healthy human individuals. Sequenced by immunoSEQ multiplex PCR; TCRdb stores in-frame clones only, minus some. The table has about 2.2 million clones, 80% to 95% seen once. This CDR3 spans 13 amino acids. CDR1 and CDR2 (germline): MDHEN, SYDVKM. V lost 3 bases and J lost 9; bases outside the gene matches: 5. CD45RO-negative CD8 cells positively selected for CCR7 made up the naive population, which excluded terminally differentiated effector memory CD45RA+ cells. The sample taken for sequencing was naive CD8+ T cells from PBMCs. This receptor was obtained from a man between 18 and 35 years old in good health. Some clones in this sample may be carry-over from other donors' samples. The chain has TRBV28 and TRBJ2-1; TRBD2 agrees at 7 bases. CDR3 loop: CASSFRGGIEQFF. The CDR3 nucleotides read TGTGCCAGCAGTTTCCGGGGAGGGATTGAGCAGTTCTTC.